Presented here are 25 T cell receptor beta chains from one specimen sequenced in a study of blood T cell repertoires in COVID-19. Profiling relied on immunoSEQ multiplex PCR, and the TCRdb table lists in-frame clones only, not all of them. The sample contains 25,000 to 30,000 clones, roughly 80% of which appear only once. Sequencing used peripheral blood. The receptors shown here come from a man between 70 and 80 years old with acute or convalescent COVID-19.

The chain recombines TRBV5-4 with TRBJ1-1; no reliable D call. There are 14 residues in the CDR3. V gave up 0 bases and J gave up 1 base, with 7 bases separating them. Looked up from germline, CDR1 is SGHNT and CDR2 is YYREEE (reference sequence). CDR3 sequence reads: CASSLGRQNTEAFF. The DNA of the CDR3 is TGTGCCAGCAGCTTGGGCAGACAGAACACTGAAGCTTTCTTT.

This sequence joins TRBV6-6 and TRBJ1-1; 9 bases map to TRBD1. The CDR3 has 15 amino acids. Germline assignment: CDR1 MNHNY and CDR2 SVGAGI (reference sequence). V lost 6 bases, J lost 6 bases, and 11 bases stayed unmatched. CDR3 nucleotide sequence: TGTGCCAGCAGGGGACAGGGCCTAAGTTTCCCTGAAGCTTTCTTT. It yields the protein CASRGQGLSFPEAFF.

The chain joins TRBV5-1 to TRBJ1-1; D is perhaps TRBD1 (5 bases). The V gene's germline CDR1 is SGHRS and CDR2 YFSETQ. The germline V and J ends were trimmed by 5 bases and 4 bases, with 15 bases remaining between them. This CDR3 spans 14 amino acids. This CDR3 reads CASSSFQGGTEAFF. For the CDR3, the DNA is TGCGCCAGCAGTTCGTTCCAGGGAGGCACTGAAGCTTTCTTT.

This sequence joins TRBV6-2 or TRBV6-3 and TRBJ1-2; perhaps TRBD1 as D (6 bases). Deletions cut 2 bases from V and 4 bases from J, with 14 bases between. This CDR3 has 15 residues. Germline CDR1 and CDR2: MNHEY and SVGEGT. The CDR3 loop is CASSYRAGAGYGYTF. The DNA of the CDR3 is TGTGCCAGCAGTTACCGGGCAGGGGCGGGCTATGGCTACACCTTC.

This clone has only one observation. The chain links TRBV28 to TRBJ2-5, with D perhaps matching TRBD1 (6 bases). The CDR3 has 13 amino acids. V was shortened by 8 bases and J by 3 bases, with 13 bases between the two germline ends. Germline V gene lookup returns CDR1 MDHEN and CDR2 SYDVKM. CDR3 sequence reads: CASSWSGEETQYF. The CDR3 bases are TGTGCCAGCTCTTGGTCAGGGGAAGAGACCCAGTACTTC.

About this clone: It is likely a read error, because the conserved phenylalanine at the end of the CDR3 is missing. The limits of the CDR3 on the DNA are not certain, so only TCRdb's listed CDR3 is given. This chain connects TRBV28 to TRBJ1-2; TRBD1, the D gene given by the table, was not confirmed from the DNA. The CDR3 spans 13 amino acids, including both terminal residues. Germline CDR1 and CDR2: MDHEN and SYDVKM. CDR3: CASSPAGTGGPRS.

This clone was seen a handful of times. The chain has TRBV7-8 and TRBJ1-2, with TRBD1 matching 8 bases. The CDR3 length is 14 residues. In germline, CDR1 is SGHVS, CDR2 FQNEAQ. Trimming cost V 5 bases and J 4 bases; bases outside gene matches: 6. CDR3 loop: CASSQRTGTYGYTF. CDR3 DNA sequence: TGTGCCAGCAGCCAACGGACAGGGACCTATGGCTACACCTTC.

The chain has TRBV6-5 and TRBJ1-1; maybe TRBD1 (5 bases). The V gene's germline CDR1 is MNHEY and CDR2 SVGAGI. V was clipped by 0 bases and J by 2 bases, with 10 bases between them. This CDR3 region has 15 residues. CDR3 sequence reads: CASSYSLGGNTEAFF. CDR3 DNA sequence: TGTGCCAGCAGTTACTCGTTGGGGGGTAACACTGAAGCTTTCTTT.

In this sample, this clone turned up many times. The chain employs TRBV27 and TRBJ2-1; 9 bases line up with TRBD1. V shed 4 bases, J shed 6 bases, and the junction held 7 bases outside the gene matches. This CDR3 region has 15 residues. Germline CDR1 MNHEY, CDR2 SMNVEV (reference sequence). The CDR3: CASSYRDRVSNEQFF. CDR3 in DNA: TGTGCCAGCAGTTATCGGGACAGGGTATCCAATGAGCAGTTCTTC.

CDR3 amino acids: CATSDLEGADTQYF. In DNA, the CDR3 is TGTGCCACCAGTGATTTGGAGGGGGCAGATACGCAGTATTTT. The gene calls are TRBV24-1 and TRBJ2-3, with TRBD1 as a possible D gene (6 bases). CDR3 length: 14 amino acids. V was cut by 0 bases and J by 4 bases, with 7 bases left in between. CDR1 is KGHDR, CDR2 SFDVKD, per germline.

This clone turned up a few times. The V and J genes are TRBV5-6 and TRBJ1-1; no reliable D call. The CDR3 has 13 amino acids. Trimming stripped 4 bases from V and 1 base from J, with 8 bases between. Germline-derived CDR1 and CDR2 are SGHDT and YYEEEE. Written as DNA, the CDR3 is TGTGCCAGCAGCCCTAGAGGGAACACTGAAGCTTTCTTT. Its translation is CASSPRGNTEAFF.

This chain uses TRBV6-6 with TRBJ2-7, with D tentatively TRBD1 (6 bases). CDR1 MNHNY and CDR2 SVGAGI come from the germline V gene (reference sequence). The CDR3 totals 15 residues. V shed 2 bases and J shed 2 bases, with 13 bases lying between them. In DNA, the CDR3 is TGTGCCAGCAGTTACAGGTACAGGGAGACCTACGAGCAGTACTTC. It codes for CASSYRYRETYEQYF.

The chain employs TRBV2 and TRBJ1-6, with 9 bases aligning to TRBD1. Trimming at V came to 5 bases and at J to 9 bases, leaving 8 bases not matched to a gene. CDR1 is SNHLY, CDR2 FYNNEI, per germline. The CDR3 covers 15 residues. The CDR3 DNA follows: TGTGCCAGCAGTCTTAGGACAGGGGTAATTTCACCCCTCCACTTT. Its protein product is CASSLRTGVISPLHF.

The V and J genes are TRBV7-8 and TRBJ2-3, with 9 bases that match TRBD1. Germline CDR1 reads SGHVS; CDR2 reads FQNEAQ. The CDR3 runs to 15 residues. Losses at the gene ends were 5 bases for V and 2 bases for J; bases not matched to a gene: 5. The CDR3 reads CASSGRDRDTDTQYF. Written as DNA, the CDR3 is TGTGCCAGCAGCGGCCGGGACAGGGACACAGATACGCAGTATTTT.

The chain uses TRBV4-2 and TRBJ2-7; possibly TRBD2 for D (6 bases). The CDR3 loop spans 15 amino acids. Germline V gene data show CDR1 as LGHNA and CDR2 as YNFKEQ. V dropped 2 bases and J dropped 1 base, with 12 bases sitting between them. The CDR3 DNA reads as TGTGCCAGCAGCCAAATTAGCGGTTCATCCTACGAGCAGTACTTC. This encodes CASSQISGSSYEQYF.

The chain couples TRBV7-8 to TRBJ2-5; 10 positions agree with TRBD1. The V gene's germline CDR1 is SGHVS and CDR2 FQNEAQ. V gave up 10 bases and J gave up 4 bases; unmatched junction bases: 6. There are 13 residues in the CDR3. The CDR3, as DNA: TGTGCCACCAACTGGGACAGGGGAGAGACCCAGTACTTC. Translation gives CATNWDRGETQYF.

The gene calls are TRBV2 and TRBJ1-6, with TRBD1 matching over 9 bases. V shed 7 bases, J shed 9 bases, and the junction held 7 bases outside the gene matches. This CDR3 has 14 residues. The V gene's germline CDR1 is SNHLY and CDR2 FYNNEI. CDR3 residues: CASILQGAGSPLHF. The CDR3 DNA sequence: TGTGCCAGCATCCTACAGGGGGCAGGTTCACCCCTCCACTTT.

V is TRBV6-1 and J is TRBJ1-2; 12 bases map to TRBD1. The CDR3 totals 14 residues. In germline, CDR1 is MNHNS, CDR2 SASEGT. V was clipped by 3 bases and J by 7 bases; unmatched bases: 3. This CDR3 is CASSEGQGALGYTF. The CDR3 DNA sequence: TGTGCCAGCAGTGAGGGACAGGGGGCTCTTGGCTACACCTTC.

The V call is TRBV19, the J call TRBJ2-1; weak D call: TRBD2 (5 bases). V dropped 8 bases and J dropped 9 bases, with 17 bases sitting between them. The CDR3 totals 13 residues. Germline loops: CDR1 LNHDA, CDR2 SQIVND (reference sequence). The CDR3 DNA reads as TGTGCCAGTTTAAGAGTCGGTCGGGGTGAGCAGTTCTTC. Translating it yields CASLRVGRGEQFF.

This clone was recorded at least ten times. The chain joins TRBV4-2 to TRBJ2-1, with TRBD2 matching over 10 bases. CDR1 and CDR2 (germline): LGHNA, YNFKEQ. V lost 1 base, J lost 5 bases, and 5 bases stayed unmatched. The CDR3 loop spans 16 amino acids. As DNA, the CDR3 is TGTGCCAGCAGCCAAGTAAGCGGGAGGGAGGACAATGAGCAGTTCTTC. Amino acid sequence: CASSQVSGREDNEQFF.

The J gene is TRBJ1-1, the V gene TRBV4-3; D is undetermined. The CDR3 has 13 amino acids. The V end was cut by 3 bases, the J end by 2 bases, with 7 bases between. Germline V gene sequence: CDR1 LGHNA, CDR2 YSLEER. DNA of the CDR3: TGCGCCAGCAGCCAGAGACACAACACTGAAGCTTTCTTT. Amino acid sequence: CASSQRHNTEAFF.

The chain links TRBV6-5 to TRBJ2-7; TRBD1 aligns across 8 bases. The germline V gene has CDR1 MNHEY and CDR2 SVGAGI. With 6 bases clipped from V and 6 bases from J, the junction kept 10 bases outside the gene matches. CDR3 length: 14 residues. The CDR3 here is CASSRDRLLGEQYF. CDR3 coding DNA: TGTGCCAGCAGCCGGGACAGGTTGTTGGGCGAGCAGTACTTC.

The chain links TRBV2 to TRBJ1-5; 7 positions agree with TRBD1. V was clipped by 6 bases and J by 5 bases; unmatched bases: 4. Germline CDR1 is SNHLY and CDR2 is FYNNEI. The CDR3 totals 13 residues. The DNA for the CDR3 is TGTGCCAGCAGAGGACAGGCGTATCAGCCCCAGCATTTT. Amino acid sequence: CASRGQAYQPQHF. Complete variable domain (other parts from reference TRBV2 and TRBJ1-5): EPEVTQTPSHQVTQMGQEVILRCVPISNHLYFYWYRQILGQKVEFLVSFYNNEISEKSEIFDDQFSVERPDGSNFTLKIRSTKLEDSAMYFCASRGQAYQPQHFGDGTRLSIL.

This chain connects TRBV5-1 to TRBJ2-5, with a weak D call TRBD2 (6 bases). The V end lost 2 bases, the J end lost 3 bases, and 14 bases lay between the germline ends. The germline CDR1 and CDR2 sequences are SGHRS and YFSETQ. The CDR3 sequence is 15 residues long. The CDR3 sequence is CASSLAGTFKETQYF. As DNA, the CDR3 is TGCGCCAGCAGCTTAGCCGGGACTTTTAAAGAGACCCAGTACTTC.

The chain combines TRBV6-5 with TRBJ1-6, with 8 bases that match TRBD1. V trimming: 0 bases; J trimming: 5 bases; junction bases outside the gene matches: 0. This CDR3 comprises 15 residues. Looked up from germline, CDR1 is MNHEY and CDR2 is SVGAGI. CDR3: CASSYSGQDNSPLHF. DNA of the CDR3: TGTGCCAGCAGTTACTCGGGACAGGATAATTCACCCCTCCACTTT.